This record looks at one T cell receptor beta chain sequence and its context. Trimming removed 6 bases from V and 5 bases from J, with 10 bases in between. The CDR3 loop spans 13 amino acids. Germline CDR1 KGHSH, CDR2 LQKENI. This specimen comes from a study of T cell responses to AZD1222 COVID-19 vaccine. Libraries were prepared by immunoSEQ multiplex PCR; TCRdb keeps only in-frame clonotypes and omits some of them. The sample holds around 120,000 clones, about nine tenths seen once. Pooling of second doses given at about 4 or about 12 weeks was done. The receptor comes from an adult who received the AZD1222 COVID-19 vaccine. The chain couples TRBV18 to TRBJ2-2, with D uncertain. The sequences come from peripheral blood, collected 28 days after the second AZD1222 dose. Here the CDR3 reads CASSPDLTGELFF. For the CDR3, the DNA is TGTGCCAGCTCGCCCGACCTTACCGGGGAGCTGTTTTTT.